One sample yielded the 27 T cell receptor beta chains listed below, sequenced in a study of blood T cell repertoires in COVID-19. Profiling relied on immunoSEQ multiplex PCR, and the TCRdb table lists in-frame clones only, not all of them. This table holds about 160,000 clones, around 82% found once. Sequencing was done on a sample of peripheral blood. Receptors originate from a middle-aged woman with COVID-19, enrolled during active disease.

The V gene is TRBV12-5, the J gene TRBJ2-1; a weak D match, TRBD1 (5 bases). V was shortened by 3 bases and J by 8 bases, with 11 bases between the two germline ends. The CDR3 contains 13 residues. Germline-derived CDR1 and CDR2 are LGHNT and FRNRAP. Here the CDR3 reads CASGFSRGHEQFF. CDR3 sequence (DNA): TGTGCTAGTGGTTTCTCAAGGGGCCATGAGCAGTTCTTC.

V is TRBV3-1 (or the pseudogene TRBV3-2) and J is TRBJ1-1; tentatively, D is TRBD1 (5 bases). CDR1 and CDR2 from the germline V gene are LGHDT and YNNKEL (reference sequence). Trimming cost V 3 bases and J 5 bases, with 10 bases left between them. This CDR3 is built from 13 residues. Here the CDR3 DNA reads TGTGCCAGCAGCCAGGGGCTCAGGACTGAAGCTTTCTTT. This codes for CASSQGLRTEAFF.

V and J are TRBV2 and TRBJ1-5; D remains ambiguous. In germline, CDR1 is SNHLY, CDR2 FYNNEI. This CDR3 is 15 amino acids long. V lost 3 bases and J 3 bases, leaving 12 bases between the germline ends. The DNA of the CDR3 is TGTGCCAGCAGTGATATCTCTGGGCTCAATCAGCCCCAGCATTTT. Its translation: CASSDISGLNQPQHF.

The V gene is TRBV7-9, the J gene TRBJ2-5; 13 bases are shared with TRBD2. V trimming: 5 bases; J trimming: 5 bases; junction bases outside the gene matches: 5. The CDR3 has 15 residues. Germline V gives CDR1 SEHNR, CDR2 FQNEAQ (reference sequence). This chain's CDR3 is CASSGLAGAEETQYF. In DNA, the CDR3 is TGTGCCAGCAGCGGACTAGCGGGGGCCGAGGAGACCCAGTACTTC.

A word on this clone: The same CDR3 also results from other DNA sequences found in this sample. This chain connects TRBV19 to TRBJ2-2; D unresolved. Deletions cut 3 bases from V and 0 bases from J, with 5 bases between. Germline assignment: CDR1 LNHDA and CDR2 SQIVND (reference sequence). The CDR3 has 14 amino acids. CDR3 DNA sequence: TGTGCCAGTAGTATCACAGCGAACACCGGGGAGCTGTTTTTT. Its translation: CASSITANTGELFF.

The chain joins TRBV14 to TRBJ1-2; 7 positions match TRBD1. Germline CDR1 is SGHDN and CDR2 is FVKESK. Trimming cost V 4 bases and J 0 bases; bases outside gene matches: 8. This CDR3 contains 16 residues. The CDR3 loop reads CASSPLQGTANYGYTF. The CDR3 nucleotides read TGTGCCAGCAGCCCACTACAGGGGACAGCTAACTATGGCTACACCTTC.

There are a few counts of this clone. In the same sample, other DNA sequences code for this CDR3. The chain combines TRBV19 with TRBJ2-1; 7 bases map to TRBD2. This CDR3 is built from 15 residues. The germline V gene encodes CDR1 LNHDA and CDR2 SQIVND (reference sequence). The ends lost 1 base at V and 3 bases at J; junction bases unmatched: 3. CDR3 residues: CASSIASGSYNEQFF. CDR3 nucleotides: TGTGCCAGTAGTATAGCTAGCGGAAGCTACAATGAGCAGTTCTTC.

This rearrangement joins TRBV10-1 to TRBJ2-7; the match to TRBD2 covers 8 bases. The V gene end was trimmed by 0 bases and the J gene end by 3 bases; junction bases not matched to a gene: 10. This CDR3 contains 17 residues. CDR1 and CDR2 from the germline V gene are WNHNN and SYGVQD (reference sequence). CDR3 in amino acids: CASSESEEREIGYEQYF. The CDR3 bases are TGCGCCAGCAGTGAGTCCGAGGAGCGGGAGATAGGCTACGAGCAGTACTTC.

The gene calls are TRBV3-1 (or the pseudogene TRBV3-2) and TRBJ1-2; 8 bases fit TRBD1. Looked up from germline, CDR1 is LGHDT and CDR2 is YNNKEL (reference sequence). The J segment lost 3 bases and the V segment lost 7 bases, leaving 7 bases of the junction unmatched. This CDR3 has 14 amino acids. The CDR3 region has the DNA TGTGCCAGCAACTACAGGGGGACCCACTATGGCTACACCTTC. It encodes CASNYRGTHYGYTF.

This clone was counted a single time. The V and J genes are TRBV11-2 and TRBJ2-3; perhaps TRBD1 as D (5 bases). Germline lookup yields CDR1 SGHAT and CDR2 FQNNGV. The CDR3 is 15 residues long. Trimming shortened V by 4 bases and J by 1 base, and 12 bases separated the two germline ends. CDR3 nucleotide sequence: TGTGCCAGCAGCTCGCTCATAGGGGGCACAGATACGCAGTATTTT. Its translation: CASSSLIGGTDTQYF. The full variable domain, with the rest looked up from reference TRBV11-2 and TRBJ2-3, is EAGVAQSPRYKIIEKRQSVAFWCNPISGHATLYWYQQILGQGPKLLIQFQNNGVVDDSQLPKDRFSAERLKGVDSTLKIQPAKLEDSAVYLCASSSLIGGTDTQYFGPGTRLTVL.

The V call is TRBV5-1, the J call TRBJ2-1, with a tentative D call TRBD2 (5 bases). V lost 0 bases, J lost 0 bases, and 13 bases lay in between. The germline gives CDR1 SGHRS, CDR2 YFSETQ. CDR3 length: 17 amino acids. DNA for the CDR3: TGCGCCAGCAGCTTGGCCTCGCGGGTAAGCTCCTACAATGAGCAGTTCTTC. Protein sequence: CASSLASRVSSYNEQFF.

V gene TRBV2 combines with J gene TRBJ1-2; 7 bases match TRBD1. CDR1 SNHLY and CDR2 FYNNEI come from the germline V gene. The J segment lost 6 bases and the V segment lost 6 bases, leaving 7 bases of the junction unmatched. The CDR3 length is 13 residues. CDR3 sequence: CASRVLTGNGYTF. CDR3 sequence (DNA): TGTGCCAGCAGAGTTTTGACAGGGAATGGCTACACCTTC. Using reference TRBV2 and TRBJ1-2 for the parts outside the CDR3, the full variable domain is EPEVTQTPSHQVTQMGQEVILRCVPISNHLYFYWYRQILGQKVEFLVSFYNNEISEKSEIFDDQFSVERPDGSNFTLKIRSTKLEDSAMYFCASRVLTGNGYTFGSGTRLTVV.

This clone was detected once. The rearrangement uses TRBV11-2 and TRBJ1-1; 11 nucleotides align to TRBD1. CDR1 is SGHAT, CDR2 FQNNGV, per germline. The V gene end was trimmed by 1 base and the J gene end by 5 bases; junction bases not matched to a gene: 3. The CDR3 runs 15 residues. As DNA, the CDR3 is TGTGCCAGCAGCTTAGTCGGGACAGGGGGTACTGAAGCTTTCTTT. This gives the protein CASSLVGTGGTEAFF.

The chain links TRBV18 to TRBJ1-3; TRBD1 aligns across 8 bases. The germline gives CDR1 KGHSH, CDR2 LQKENI. Trimming at V came to 3 bases and at J to 0 bases, leaving 7 bases not matched to a gene. The CDR3 spans 17 residues. The CDR3 spells CASSPTGAPFSGNTIYF. The CDR3, as DNA: TGTGCCAGCTCACCGACAGGGGCCCCTTTCTCTGGAAACACCATATATTTT.

This chain joins TRBV7-8 and TRBJ2-5; D unclear. The V and J ends lost 3 bases and 7 bases respectively, with 6 bases between them. CDR1 is SGHVS, CDR2 FQNEAQ, per germline. This CDR3 has 11 amino acids. The CDR3 bases are TGTGCCAGCAGCTTTTCGGGGACCCAGTACTTC. It specifies CASSFSGTQYF. The full variable domain, in which reference TRBV7-8 and TRBJ2-5 provide the parts outside the CDR3, is GAGVSQSPRYKVAKRGQDVALRCDPISGHVSLFWYQQALGQGPEFLTYFQNEAQLDKSGLPSDRFFAERPEGSVSTLKIQRTQQEDSAVYLCASSFSGTQYFGPGTRLLVL.

The J gene is TRBJ2-3, the V gene TRBV27, with TRBD2 identical over 12 bases. The CDR3 is 20 amino acids. Germline trimming cut 4 bases from V and 5 bases from J; bases unmatched to any gene: 19. The germline CDR1 and CDR2 sequences are MNHEY and SMNVEV (reference sequence). CDR3 region: CASSSPRGLGLAGQGDTQYF. The CDR3 DNA reads as TGTGCCAGCAGTTCCCCTAGGGGACTAGGACTAGCGGGGCAGGGAGATACGCAGTATTTT.

This sequence joins TRBV2 and TRBJ1-1, with TRBD1 matching 7 bases. Trimming at V came to 7 bases and at J to 7 bases, leaving 9 bases not matched to a gene. In germline, CDR1 is SNHLY, CDR2 FYNNEI. CDR3 length: 13 residues. Here the CDR3 reads CASKLTGTGEAFF. CDR3 coding DNA: TGTGCCAGCAAACTGACAGGGACTGGTGAAGCTTTCTTT.

The chain uses TRBV2 and TRBJ1-2; D ambiguous. V was cut by 6 bases and J by 0 bases, with 8 bases left in between. Per the germline V gene, CDR1 is SNHLY and CDR2 is FYNNEI. The CDR3 runs 13 residues. CDR3 sequence (DNA): TGTGCCAGCAGCCCCGGGACTAACTATGGCTACACCTTC. Translation gives CASSPGTNYGYTF.

CDR3 sequence: CASSERDGGLGYGYTF. In DNA, the CDR3 is TGTGCCAGCAGTGAAAGGGACGGGGGTTTGGGCTATGGCTACACCTTC. J is TRBJ1-2 and V is TRBV6-1; perhaps TRBD1 as D (5 bases). Trimming stripped 2 bases from V and 4 bases from J, with 17 bases between. CDR1 and CDR2 from the germline V gene are MNHNS and SASEGT. This CDR3 is built from 16 residues.

This chain links TRBV28 with TRBJ1-3; no firm D call. This CDR3 region has 14 residues. Deletions cut 10 bases from V and 0 bases from J, with 13 bases between. The germline gives CDR1 MDHEN, CDR2 SYDVKM. The CDR3 spells CATRSPPSGNTIYF. For the CDR3, the DNA is TGTGCCACCCGGTCCCCACCCTCTGGAAACACCATATATTTT.

This clone was recorded only once. This rearrangement joins TRBV27 to TRBJ2-3, with 7 bases identical to TRBD1. V trimming: 5 bases; J trimming: 1 base; junction bases outside the gene matches: 6. Germline values: CDR1 MNHEY, CDR2 SMNVEV (reference sequence). This CDR3 has 15 amino acids. The DNA for the CDR3 is TGTGCCAGCAGTACCACCGGACAGGGCACAGATACGCAGTATTTT. Its translation is CASSTTGQGTDTQYF.

The chain combines TRBV27 with TRBJ1-1; no clear D gene. This CDR3 is built from 13 residues. Germline CDR1 is MNHEY and CDR2 is SMNVEV (reference sequence). V lost 5 bases and J lost 0, with 7 bases in between. CDR3 nucleotide sequence: TGTGCCAGCAGTCGGGATATGAACACTGAAGCTTTCTTT. Residues: CASSRDMNTEAFF.

This clone came up a few times. The chain employs TRBV10-2 and TRBJ1-4; 11 nucleotides match TRBD1. The length of the CDR3 is 18 residues. The trim removed 5 bases at V and 3 bases at J, leaving 11 bases unmatched. Per the germline V gene, CDR1 is WSHSY and CDR2 is SAAADI. The CDR3 nucleotides read TGCGCCAGCAGTTCCCCGGGACAGGGGGGCCTAGCTAATGAAAAACTGTTTTTT. Translation gives CASSSPGQGGLANEKLFF.

Written as DNA, the CDR3 is TGTGCCAGCTCACCGTCGCAGCGGGGGAACAATGAGCAGTTCTTC. This codes for CASSPSQRGNNEQFF. The rearrangement links TRBV18 to TRBJ2-1; TRBD2 aligns across 8 bases. CDR3 length: 15 amino acids. V was pared by 3 bases and J by 5 bases, with 6 bases of the junction left unmatched. The V gene's germline CDR1 is KGHSH and CDR2 LQKENI. Variable domain in full (rest from reference TRBV18 and TRBJ2-1): NAGVMQNPRHLVRRRGQEARLRCSPMKGHSHVYWYRQLPEEGLKFMVYLQKENIIDESGMPKERFSAEFPKEGPSILRIQQVVRGDSAAYFCASSPSQRGNNEQFFGPGTRLTVL.

The chain has TRBV28 and TRBJ2-1; tentatively, D is TRBD2 (6 bases). The CDR3 is 15 residues long. Between the trimmed V and J ends, which lost 5 bases and 1 base, there was a span of 12 bases. Germline V lookup: CDR1 MDHEN, CDR2 SYDVKM. The CDR3 is CASSPGGVSYNEQFF. In DNA form, the CDR3 reads TGTGCCAGCAGTCCCGGAGGGGTTTCCTACAATGAGCAGTTCTTC. The full variable domain, in which reference TRBV28 and TRBJ2-1 provide the parts outside the CDR3, is DVKVTQSSRYLVKRTGEKVFLECVQDMDHENMFWYRQDPGLGLRLIYFSYDVKMKEKGDIPEGYSVSREKKERFSLILESASTNQTSMYLCASSPGGVSYNEQFFGPGTRLTVL.

This chain connects TRBV7-3 to TRBJ2-1; 7 nucleotides line up with TRBD2. CDR3 length: 14 residues. The V gene end was trimmed by 3 bases and the J gene end by 7 bases; junction bases not matched to a gene: 6. Germline lookup yields CDR1 SGHTA and CDR2 FQGTGA. CDR3 nucleotides: TGTGCCAGCAGCTTGGCGGGAGTGGGGAATGAGCAGTTCTTC. It translates to CASSLAGVGNEQFF. Full variable domain (missing parts from reference TRBV7-3 and TRBJ2-1): GAGVSQTPSNKVTEKGKYVELRCDPISGHTALYWYRQSLGQGPEFLIYFQGTGAADDSGLPNDRFFAVRPEGSVSTLKIQRTERGDSAVYLCASSLAGVGNEQFFGPGTRLTVL.

V gene TRBV5-1 combines with J gene TRBJ2-1; TRBD2 matches at 10 bases. This CDR3 contains 14 residues. Per germline, CDR1 SGHRS and CDR2 YFSETQ. J was trimmed by 5 bases and V by 4 bases; bases with no gene match: 3. Here the CDR3 DNA reads TGCGCCAGCAGCCGTGGACTAGCGGACAATGAGCAGTTCTTC. Residues: CASSRGLADNEQFF.